The table lists the clone carrying this T cell receptor (beta chain) with a few counts. Its antigen is unidentified. This entry is derived from a study of somatic mutations in cytotoxic T cells in rheumatoid arthritis. Study results and limitations: CD8+ clonality increased with age in rheumatoid arthritis patients but not in healthy controls.

Each population, CD4+ and CD8+ cells, was isolated by positive magnetic bead selection and checked for purity by flow cytometry. Sequencing was performed with immunoSEQ multiplex PCR; in TCRdb, only in-frame clones are kept and a portion is missing. In the table there are some 21,000 clones, approximately 80% of which are singletons. Trimming pared 6 bases from V and 1 base from J, leaving 15 bases between. Germline values: CDR1 MNHNY, CDR2 SVGAGI (reference sequence). The CDR3 is made up of 15 amino acids. The receptor comes from an adult with rheumatoid arthritis. Sequenced sample: CD8+ T cells sorted from blood. The chain carries TRBV6-6 and TRBJ1-1; tentative D call: TRBD1 (5 bases). CDR3 sequence: CASRNPGSWNTEAFF. The DNA of the CDR3 is TGTGCCAGCAGGAATCCAGGGTCTTGGAACACTGAAGCTTTCTTT.